Listed here are 8 T cell receptor beta chains from one sample, sequenced in a study of PD-L1 blockade in urothelial cancer. This table comes from immunoSEQ multiplex PCR, and its TCRdb copy is limited to in-frame clones, with some not included. The data show around 120,000 clones, around 85% seen once. The source material was PBMCs, sampled around atezolizumab (anti-PD-L1) treatment. These TCRs come from a man aged 50 to 59 with urothelial cancer.

V is TRBV14 and J is TRBJ2-1; tentative D call: TRBD2 (5 bases). CDR3 length: 17 residues. CDR1 is SGHDN and CDR2 is FVKESK in the germline V gene. V was trimmed by 4 bases and J by 0 bases, leaving 16 bases between them. DNA for the CDR3: TGTGCCAGCAGCCCCTTAAGGACTGGCAGCTCCTACAATGAGCAGTTCTTC. Amino acid sequence: CASSPLRTGSSYNEQFF.

The V call is TRBV12-1, the J call TRBJ2-1; TRBD2, the table's D call, lacks a check against the DNA. TRBV12-1 is a pseudogene segment. The CDR3 has 20 amino acids. The CDR3 bases are TGTGCCAGCAGCTCCGAGACTAGCGGGAGGTTTGTTGGGCGAAACAATGAGCAGTTCTTC. It codes for CASSSETSGRFVGRNNEQFF.

This clone was recorded once. The chain combines TRBV5-1 with TRBJ2-3, with D possibly matching TRBD1 (5 bases). Trimming took off 0 bases at V and 11 bases at J, with 13 bases between the two ends. This CDR3 region has 13 residues. CDR1 SGHRS and CDR2 YFSETQ come from the germline V gene. The CDR3 DNA reads as TGCGCCAGCAGCTTGGCGGGTGAAGGGGTGCAGTATTTT. Its protein product is CASSLAGEGVQYF. The full variable domain, in which reference TRBV5-1 and TRBJ2-3 provide the parts outside the CDR3, is KAGVTQTPRYLIKTRGQQVTLSCSPISGHRSVSWYQQTPGQGLQFLFEYFSETQRNKGNFPGRFSGRQFSNSRSEMNVSTLELGDSALYLCASSLAGEGVQYFGPGTRLTVL.

The CDR3 loop is CASGSGSNTQYF. The CDR3, as DNA: TGTGCCAGCGGTAGCGGGAGTAATACGCAGTATTTT. The chain employs TRBV27 and TRBJ2-3; 9 positions agree with TRBD2. Germline CDR1 and CDR2: MNHEY and SMNVEV (reference sequence). CDR3 size: 12 residues. With V trimmed by 8 bases and J by 7 bases, 4 bases remained unmatched.

The gene calls are TRBV28 and TRBJ2-2; a weak D match, TRBD2 (6 bases). This CDR3 is built from 13 residues. The germline gives CDR1 MDHEN, CDR2 SYDVKM. CDR3 loop: CAVTGSVTGELFF. The CDR3 coding sequence is TGTGCTGTAACCGGGAGTGTAACCGGGGAGCTGTTTTTT.

The chain is built from TRBV7-3 and TRBJ1-1; 9 nucleotides match TRBD1. Germline V gene data show CDR1 as SGHTA and CDR2 as FQGTGA. This CDR3 is built from 14 residues. After removal of 4 bases from V and 4 bases from J, the junction contained 4 bases not matched to a gene. This CDR3 is CASSSQGAGTEAFF. CDR3 DNA sequence: TGTGCCAGCAGCTCACAGGGGGCCGGCACTGAAGCTTTCTTT.

The V gene is TRBV28, the J gene TRBJ1-5; no definite D call. The CDR3 is 11 residues long. V gave up 2 bases and J gave up 9 bases, with 5 bases separating them. CDR1 and CDR2 (germline): MDHEN, SYDVKM. This CDR3 reads CASSLGGPQHF. DNA for the CDR3: TGTGCCAGCAGTTTAGGAGGGCCCCAGCATTTT. Drawing the rest from reference TRBV28 and TRBJ1-5, the complete variable domain is DVKVTQSSRYLVKRTGEKVFLECVQDMDHENMFWYRQDPGLGLRLIYFSYDVKMKEKGDIPEGYSVSREKKERFSLILESASTNQTSMYLCASSLGGPQHFGDGTRLSIL.

The chain has TRBV25-1 and TRBJ2-7; 9 bases fit TRBD1. The V segment lost 2 bases and the J segment 2 bases; nucleotides outside the gene matches: 4. This CDR3 has 15 residues. Germline CDR1 reads MGHDK; CDR2 reads SYGVNS. CDR3 DNA: TGTGCCAGCAGTGAAATAGGGACAGGGACCTACGAGCAGTACTTC. Its protein is CASSEIGTGTYEQYF.